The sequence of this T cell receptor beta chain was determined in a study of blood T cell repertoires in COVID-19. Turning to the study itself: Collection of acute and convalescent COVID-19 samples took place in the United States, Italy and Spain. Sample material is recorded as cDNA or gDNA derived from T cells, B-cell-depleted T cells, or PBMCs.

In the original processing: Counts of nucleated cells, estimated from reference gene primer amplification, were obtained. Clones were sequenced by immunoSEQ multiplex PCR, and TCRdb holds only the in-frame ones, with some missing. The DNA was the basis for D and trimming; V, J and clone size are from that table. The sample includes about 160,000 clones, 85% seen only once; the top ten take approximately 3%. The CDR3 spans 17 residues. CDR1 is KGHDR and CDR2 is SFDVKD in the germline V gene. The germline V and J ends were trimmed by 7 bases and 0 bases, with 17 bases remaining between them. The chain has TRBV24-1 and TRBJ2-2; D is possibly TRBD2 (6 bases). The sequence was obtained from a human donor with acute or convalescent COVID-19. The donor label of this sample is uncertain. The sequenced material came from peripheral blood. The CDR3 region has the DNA TGTGCCACCAGGGGACTGACGGTCACCCCGAACACCGGGGAGCTGTTTTTT. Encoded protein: CATRGLTVTPNTGELFF.